Listed below are T cell receptor beta chains from one sample, sequenced in a study of cytomegalovirus exposure and HLA in healthy donors. Using immunoSEQ multiplex PCR, the repertoire was profiled, and TCRdb retains in-frame clones only, with some absent. Among about 110,000 clones listed, about 85% were seen once. Source material: PBMCs. These receptor sequences come from a woman aged 18 to 35 in good health and CMV-seronegative. The CDR3 runs from the conserved cysteine through the conserved F or W. Each record gives: V gene, J gene, clone size, D gene, CDR3 DNA, CDR3 protein. A D gene is named only where the DNA matches it firmly. Some rows mark clone size as missing; the rest say once, few, many or name a class of expanded clone.

>TRBV9|TRBJ1-1|once|TRBD1
TGTGCCAGCAGCGGACGGACAGGAATGAACACTGAAGCTTTCTTT
CASSGRTGMNTEAFF
>TRBV27|TRBJ2-4|NA|NA
TGTGCCAGCAGTTTATCGAAAGGGGTAAACATTCAGTACTTC
CASSLSKGVNIQYF
>TRBV11-2|TRBJ2-7|NA|NA
TGTGCCAGCAGCTTAGAGGGCGTTTCCTACGAGCAGTACTTC
CASSLEGVSYEQYF
>TRBV4-1|TRBJ1-6|NA|TRBD1
TGCGCCAGCAGCGCCGGGACAGGGAGACAAAATTCACCCCTCCACTTT
CASSAGTGRQNSPLHF
>TRBV27|TRBJ2-7|NA|NA
TGTGCCAGCAGTTTACAGTCAAAGTTAGCGATCTCCTACGAGCAGTACTTC
CASSLQSKLAISYEQYF
>TRBV19|TRBJ2-2|NA|NA
TGTGCCAGTAAAATCACAGGGATGAACACCGGGGAGCTGTTTTTT
CASKITGMNTGELFF
>TRBV6-6|TRBJ1-6|NA|TRBD1
TGTGCCAGCAGTCCTCCCCCGGACAGGCGCGGTTCACCCCTCCACTTT
CASSPPPDRRGSPLHF
>TRBV27|TRBJ2-3|NA|NA
TGTGCCAGCAGCCGCCCCAGGGGTACACTGGGAGATACGCAGTATTTT
CASSRPRGTLGDTQYF
>TRBV19|TRBJ2-1|NA|NA
TGTGCCAGTAGTATCCTAGGGGGGGGCCGGGATGAGCAGTTCTTC
CASSILGGGRDEQFF
>TRBV5-1|TRBJ2-7|NA|NA
TGCGCCAGCAGCTTGGATCGGGGCTCCTACGAGCAGTACTTC
CASSLDRGSYEQYF
>TRBV14|TRBJ2-7|NA|TRBD2
TGTGCCAGCAGCGTCGGGACGGGACTAGCAGAGGGGCAGTACTTC
CASSVGTGLAEGQYF
>TRBV7-3|TRBJ2-3|NA|TRBD1
TGTGCCAGCAGCCCCTGGGGACAGGGCACAGATACGCAGTATTTT
CASSPWGQGTDTQYF
>TRBV4-1|TRBJ1-5|few|NA
TGCGCCAGCAGCCAAGCTACGGGACAGCCCCAGCATTTT
CASSQATGQPQHF
>TRBV7-3|TRBJ2-7|NA|TRBD2
TGTGCCAGCAGCTTGGGCGGGGGGCACGAGCAGTACTTC
CASSLGGGHEQYF
>TRBV6-1|TRBJ1-2|NA|NA
TGTGCCAGCAGTGAAGCGGAGGAGATCTCGGCTGGCTACACCTTC
CASSEAEEISAGYTF
>TRBV6-1|TRBJ1-1|many|NA
TGTGCCAGCAGTGTAGGGCAGGGATTTCGAACTGAAGCTTTCTTT
CASSVGQGFRTEAFF
>TRBV7-8|TRBJ1-2|NA|TRBD1
TGTGCCAGCAGTTTCCGGGACAGGCCTCCCCCCACCTTC
CASSFRDRPPPTF
>TRBV7-9|TRBJ2-7|NA|TRBD2
TGTGCCAGCAGCTTACGGGGGGACTTCCACGAGCAGTACTTC
CASSLRGDFHEQYF
>TRBV4-2|TRBJ1-2|NA|NA
TGTGCCAGCAGCCTGCCAGGGGAGTTAGAAGGCTACACCTTC
CASSLPGELEGYTF
>TRBV2|TRBJ1-1|NA|TRBD1
TGTGCCAGCGGATTACTTCCGGGACAGAAGAACACTGAAGCTTTCTTT
CASGLLPGQKNTEAFF
>TRBV29-1|TRBJ1-1|NA|TRBD1
TGCAGCGTTAACAGGGGTTTGAACACTGAAGCTTTCTTT
CSVNRGLNTEAFF
>TRBV30|TRBJ1-1|NA|TRBD1
TGTGCCTGGAGTAAAGGGACAGGCACTGAAGCTTTCTTT
CAWSKGTGTEAFF
>TRBV21-1|TRBJ1-4|NA|NA
TGTGCCAGCAGAGGACTGCGGGTTGCACTGTTTTTT
CASRGLRVALFF